The 15 T cell receptor beta chains listed next were all sequenced from one sample in a study of T cells in Graves' hyperthyroidism and ophthalmopathy (dated by TCRdb to the late 2010s). Library prep was done by multiplex PCR. TCRdb lists the instrument as Illumina HiSeq 2000. TCR beta CDR3 regions were amplified from RNA transcripts. The TCR CDR3 was subjected to a first round of RT-PCR using the HTBI primer set and the Qiagen OneStep RT-PCR kit. TCRdb reworked the public reads: Q25 trimming with fastp, MiXCR clone assembly, productive beta chains retained. Under each unique CDR3 protein, matching rows form one entry showing the most common genes and DNA. The sample records some 770,000 distinct CDR3 sequences, roughly 15% of which are singletons. The ten most abundant clones make up around 7.7% of the sample. What was sequenced was blood. The receptors stem from a man between 18 and 35 years old with Graves' hyperthyroidism.

This clonotype was seen a handful of times. The V call is TRBV19, the J call TRBJ2-3, with a possible D match to TRBD1 (6 bases). CDR1 and CDR2 (germline): LNHDA, SQIVND (reference sequence). V gave up 6 bases and J gave up 0 bases, with 22 bases separating them. The CDR3 totals 18 residues. CDR3 sequence: CASSGFHTYRASTDTQYF. The CDR3 bases are TGTGCCAGTAGCGGGTTCCACACCTACAGGGCGAGCACAGATACGCAGTATTTT.

This clonotype was detected only a few times. The chain links TRBV7-3 to TRBJ2-1, with D unclear. The CDR3 has 15 amino acids. The germline gives CDR1 SGHTA, CDR2 FQGTGA. V was cut by 2 bases and J by 6 bases, with 14 bases left in between. The CDR3 DNA sequence: TGTGCCAGCAGCTTATTCGATCAGGTGGGCAATGAGCAGTTCTTC. Translation: CASSLFDQVGNEQFF.

This clonotype was found a few times. The J gene is TRBJ2-7, the V gene TRBV18; 8 bases are shared with TRBD2. Trimming at V came to 3 bases and at J to 5 bases, leaving 6 bases not matched to a gene. The CDR3 extends over 14 amino acids. CDR1 and CDR2 from the germline V gene are KGHSH and LQKENI. The CDR3 DNA reads TGTGCCAGCTCACCGGGACTAGGCCTCAACGAGCAGTACTTC. Amino acid sequence: CASSPGLGLNEQYF.

The chain uses TRBV18 and TRBJ2-7; D is perhaps TRBD1 (6 bases). The germline V and J ends were trimmed by 3 bases and 5 bases, with 17 bases remaining between them. CDR3 length: 15 residues. CDR1 KGHSH and CDR2 LQKENI come from the germline V gene. CDR3 sequence: CASSPPTGSVHEQYF. The CDR3 region has the DNA TGTGCCAGCTCACCGCCAACAGGGTCCGTCCACGAGCAGTACTTC.

This clonotype has at least ten counts. V is TRBV6-1 and J is TRBJ2-1, with D perhaps matching TRBD2 (5 bases). The germline V gene has CDR1 MNHNS and CDR2 SASEGT. Trimming shortened V by 5 bases and J by 4 bases, and 21 bases separated the two germline ends. This CDR3 has 17 amino acids. Here the CDR3 reads CASSSLPREYRYNEQFF. Written as DNA, the CDR3 is TGTGCCAGCAGTTCCCTCCCTCGGGAATATCGGTACAATGAGCAGTTCTTC.

The CDR3 loop is CASTPSDFNYNEQFF. In DNA, the CDR3 is TGTGCCAGCACCCCTTCGGACTTTAACTACAATGAGCAGTTCTTC. V gene TRBV5-6 combines with J gene TRBJ2-1; possibly TRBD2 for D (5 bases). Germline CDR1 and CDR2: SGHDT and YYEEEE. Trimming removed 6 bases from V and 3 bases from J, with 16 bases in between. The CDR3 covers 15 residues.

This clonotype was observed a handful of times. This sequence joins TRBV5-1 and TRBJ2-2; TRBD2 aligns across 9 bases. The CDR3 consists of 16 residues. From germline, CDR1 is SGHRS and CDR2 YFSETQ. With 1 base clipped from V and 3 bases from J, the junction kept 4 bases outside the gene matches. This chain's CDR3 is CASSLRLAADTGELFF. The CDR3 bases are TGCGCCAGCAGCTTGCGACTAGCGGCAGACACCGGGGAGCTGTTTTTT.

The gene calls are TRBV7-2 and TRBJ1-2; TRBD1 agrees at 7 bases. CDR3 length equals 14 residues. The germline gives CDR1 SGHTA, CDR2 FQGNSA. Losses at the gene ends were 1 base for V and 4 bases for J; bases not matched to a gene: 3. CDR3 nucleotides: TGTGCCAGCAGCTTAGTAGGGGGCCCCTATGGCTACACCTTC. Translated: CASSLVGGPYGYTF. The full variable domain, with the rest looked up from reference TRBV7-2 and TRBJ1-2, is GAGVSQSPSNKVTEKGKDVELRCDPISGHTALYWYRQSLGQGLEFLIYFQGNSAPDKSGLPSDRFSAERTGGSVSTLTIQRTQQEDSAVYLCASSLVGGPYGYTFGSGTRLTVV.

V is TRBV18 and J is TRBJ2-2; 8 bases fit TRBD1. Germline CDR1 and CDR2: KGHSH and LQKENI. Trimming took 3 bases from V and 3 from J; bases not matched to a gene: 6. The CDR3 sequence is 16 residues long. For the CDR3, the DNA is TGTGCCAGCTCACCTCAGGGGGCCGTCGACACCGGGGAGCTGTTTTTT. Translation: CASSPQGAVDTGELFF.

This clonotype was found a few times. The chain uses TRBV12-3 or TRBV12-4 and TRBJ1-6; weak D call: TRBD1 (5 bases). With 5 bases removed from V and 6 bases from J, the gap between germline ends came to 26 bases. This CDR3 contains 19 residues. CDR3: CASSRGTSLGWVFNSPLHF. CDR3 bases: TGTGCCAGCAGTCGCGGGACCTCCTTGGGGTGGGTTTTTAATTCACCCCTCCACTTT.

The chain uses TRBV20-1 and TRBJ2-2; 11 positions match TRBD2. CDR1 DFQATT and CDR2 SNEGSKA come from the germline V gene (reference sequence). CDR3 length: 17 residues. Losses at the gene ends were 0 bases for V and 5 bases for J; bases not matched to a gene: 8. The CDR3 DNA sequence: TGCAGTGCTAGAGATAGTAGCGGGAGGGCAATAACCGGGGAGCTGTTTTTT. Its translation is CSARDSSGRAITGELFF.

This chain uses TRBV9 with TRBJ1-6, with a possible D match to TRBD1 (6 bases). The CDR3 spans 15 residues. V was cut by 3 bases and J by 7 bases, with 14 bases left in between. Germline loops: CDR1 SGDLS, CDR2 YYNGEE. CDR3 amino acids: CASSAMVGGNSPLHF. CDR3 bases: TGTGCCAGCAGCGCCATGGTCGGGGGCAATTCACCCCTCCACTTT. Using reference TRBV9 and TRBJ1-6 for the parts outside the CDR3, the full variable domain is DSGVTQTPKHLITATGQRVTLRCSPRSGDLSVYWYQQSLDQGLQFLIQYYNGEERAKGNILERFSAQQFPDLHSELNLSSLELGDSALYFCASSAMVGGNSPLHFGNGTRLTVT.

This chain joins TRBV28 and TRBJ2-2, with D maybe TRBD2 (6 bases). The CDR3 totals 15 residues. Germline-derived CDR1 and CDR2 are MDHEN and SYDVKM. Between the trimmed V and J ends, which lost 4 bases and 4 bases, there was a span of 13 bases. CDR3 DNA: TGTGCCAGCAGTTCCACGGGAGTGCGCACCGGGGAGCTGTTTTTT. Translating it yields CASSSTGVRTGELFF.

This clonotype was seen repeatedly, ten times or more. The chain uses TRBV12-3 or TRBV12-4 and TRBJ2-2; D remains ambiguous. The CDR3 runs 14 residues. Deletions cut 5 bases from V and 3 bases from J, with 10 bases between. Here the CDR3 DNA reads TGTGCCAGCAGTGGGCTGTCCTACACCGGGGAGCTGTTTTTT. Encoded protein: CASSGLSYTGELFF.

The sample holds many counts of this clonotype. The chain is built from TRBV28 and TRBJ2-1; 7 positions agree with TRBD1. J lost 0 bases, V lost 7 bases, and 6 bases had no gene match. The CDR3 has 15 amino acids. Germline V gene data show CDR1 as MDHEN and CDR2 as SYDVKM. Here the CDR3 reads CASILTGLSYNEQFF. CDR3 DNA sequence: TGTGCCAGCATTCTGACAGGGCTCTCCTACAATGAGCAGTTCTTC.